A single sample gave rise to the 18 T cell receptor beta chains below, sequenced in a study of T cell repertoires in cytomegalovirus infection. Using its own MiXCR run on the reads, TCRdb lists one record per CDR3 protein. The sample consists of around 450,000 distinct CDR3 sequences, around 11% of them appearing once. Sequenced material: PBMCs. Every receptor here comes from a human donor in good health (CMV status not recorded). Some clones in this sample may be carry-over from other donors' samples.

This clonotype was counted ten times or more. The genes are TRBV10-3 and TRBJ1-6; perhaps TRBD1 as D (5 bases). The CDR3 has 13 residues. Germline V gene lookup returns CDR1 ENHRY and CDR2 SYGVKD. V gave up 8 bases and J gave up 6 bases, with 11 bases separating them. The CDR3 sequence: CAIGGEGNSPLHF. In DNA form, the CDR3 reads TGTGCCATCGGGGGGGAAGGTAATTCACCCCTCCACTTT.

A few counts support this clonotype. This rearrangement joins TRBV19 to TRBJ1-4; 10 bases align to TRBD1. The germline gives CDR1 LNHDA, CDR2 SQIVND (reference sequence). The CDR3 length is 13 residues. Trimming at V came to 11 bases and at J to 6 bases, leaving 6 bases not matched to a gene. This chain's CDR3 is CAAAGTGDEKLFF. The CDR3 region has the DNA TGTGCCGCGGCCGGGACAGGGGATGAAAAACTGTTTTTT.

This clonotype occurred many times. The CDR3 nucleotides read TGTGCCAGCAGTTCCCAAAGGGATCTCATGAGGACCCAGTACTTC. Its translation: CASSSQRDLMRTQYF. The chain employs TRBV12-3 or TRBV12-4 and TRBJ2-5; no reliable D call. The CDR3 has 15 residues. V was trimmed by 4 bases and J by 7 bases, leaving 19 bases between them.

This clonotype was counted many times. The chain is built from TRBV10-2 and TRBJ1-2; tentative D call: TRBD1 (5 bases). The CDR3 totals 14 residues. CDR1 and CDR2 from the germline V gene are WSHSY and SAAADI. Trimming cost V 2 bases and J 3 bases, with 10 bases left between them. CDR3 in DNA: TGCGCCAGCAGTGAGATTGAGGGGTACTATGGCTACACCTTC. Protein product: CASSEIEGYYGYTF.

This clonotype was detected many times. This chain connects TRBV28 to TRBJ2-1; 7 positions agree with TRBD2. The CDR3 totals 17 residues. J gave up 0 bases and V 3 bases, and 8 bases lay outside the gene matches. Germline CDR1 MDHEN, CDR2 SYDVKM. CDR3 residues: CASSFWTREFSYNEQFF. CDR3 bases: TGTGCCAGCAGTTTTTGGACTAGAGAGTTCTCCTACAATGAGCAGTTCTTC.

The CDR3 protein is CSARDNNQPQHF. CDR3 DNA: TGCAGTGCTAGAGATAATAATCAGCCCCAGCATTTT. V gene TRBV20-1 combines with J gene TRBJ1-5; no clear D. V was pared by 0 bases and J by 4 bases, with 4 bases between. CDR1 DFQATT and CDR2 SNEGSKA come from the germline V gene (reference sequence). The CDR3 extends over 12 amino acids.

V gene TRBV19 combines with J gene TRBJ1-3, with no clear D. From germline, CDR1 is LNHDA and CDR2 SQIVND (reference sequence). Trimming left V 5 bases short and J 2 bases short, with 7 bases between. The length of the CDR3 is 13 residues. The CDR3 DNA reads TGTGCCAGTAGTGGATCCCCTGGAAACACCATATATTTT. Its translation: CASSGSPGNTIYF.

This clonotype appeared many times. The CDR3 sequence is CASSLSQTGNTIYF. The CDR3 coding sequence is TGTGCCAGCAGCTTAAGTCAGACTGGAAACACCATATATTTT. The chain links TRBV7-8 to TRBJ1-3, with D uncertain. V lost 2 bases, J lost 2 bases, and 7 bases lay in between. The length of the CDR3 is 14 residues. CDR1 is SGHVS, CDR2 FQNEAQ, per germline.

The chain is built from TRBV28 and TRBJ1-2, with D maybe TRBD1 (6 bases). V was shortened by 10 bases and J by 0 bases, with 15 bases between the two germline ends. This CDR3 region has 14 residues. Germline CDR1 and CDR2: MDHEN and SYDVKM. CDR3 sequence reads: CATPQGSTNYGYTF. The CDR3, as DNA: TGTGCCACTCCTCAGGGGTCGACTAACTATGGCTACACCTTC.

This clonotype has a handful of counts. The V gene is TRBV29-1, the J gene TRBJ1-2; no clear D gene. The CDR3 totals 12 residues. From germline, CDR1 is SQVTM and CDR2 ANQGSEA. Trimming stripped 3 bases from V and 8 bases from J, with 13 bases between. The CDR3 protein is CSVDGYGMGYTF. The CDR3 bases are TGCAGCGTTGACGGTTACGGTATGGGCTACACCTTC.

This clonotype has ten or more counts. The chain employs TRBV7-6 and TRBJ1-4; TRBD1 aligns across 8 bases. The trim removed 8 bases at V and 5 bases at J, leaving 4 bases unmatched. The length of the CDR3 is 13 residues. Germline assignment: CDR1 SGHVS and CDR2 FNYEAQ. The CDR3 DNA sequence: TGTGCCAGCGGCCGGGACAGGAATGAAAAACTGTTTTTT. It is translated as CASGRDRNEKLFF.

The sample holds many counts of this clonotype. V and J are TRBV24-1 and TRBJ2-3; no clear D. The CDR3 length is 14 residues. CDR1 KGHDR and CDR2 SFDVKD come from the germline V gene. The germline V and J ends were trimmed by 0 bases and 9 bases, with 12 bases remaining between them. The CDR3 region is CATSDLSSAGTQYF. The CDR3 bases are TGTGCCACCAGTGATTTGAGCTCGGCCGGGACGCAGTATTTT.

CDR3 loop: CASSLSLGADEKLFF. Written as DNA, the CDR3 is TGTGCCAGCAGCTTAAGTCTGGGGGCGGATGAAAAACTGTTTTTT. J is TRBJ1-4 and V is TRBV7-9; D may be TRBD1 (6 bases). The CDR3 contains 15 residues. The V gene lost 2 bases and the J gene lost 6 bases, with 13 bases spanning the gap. The germline gives CDR1 SEHNR, CDR2 FQNEAQ (reference sequence).

V usage is TRBV20-1 and J usage is TRBJ1-1; weak D call: TRBD1 (6 bases). CDR1 DFQATT and CDR2 SNEGSKA come from the germline V gene (reference sequence). The CDR3 extends over 12 amino acids. V lost 2 bases and J 4 bases, leaving 8 bases between the germline ends. CDR3 in amino acids: CSARRDITEAFF. The CDR3, as DNA: TGCAGTGCTAGAAGGGACATCACTGAAGCTTTCTTT.

The rearrangement joins TRBV3-1 to TRBJ2-2; D is uncertain. Germline V gene sequence: CDR1 LGHDT, CDR2 YNNKEL (reference sequence). Deletions cut 4 bases from V and 3 bases from J, with 6 bases between. The CDR3 runs 13 residues. Here the CDR3 DNA reads TGTGCCAGCAGCCCCTGGGACACCGGGGAGCTGTTTTTT. As protein: CASSPWDTGELFF.

There are many counts of this clonotype. The gene calls are TRBV6-2 or TRBV6-3 and TRBJ2-3, with 12 bases aligning to TRBD2. The CDR3 extends over 14 amino acids. The V segment lost 6 bases and the J segment 5 bases; nucleotides outside the gene matches: 3. Germline loops: CDR1 MNHEY, CDR2 SVGEGT. The CDR3 DNA is TGTGCCAGCAGAATGACTAGCGGGGGAGATACGCAGTATTTT. Translation gives CASRMTSGGDTQYF.

The V call is TRBV5-1, the J call TRBJ1-5; 7 positions agree with TRBD1. After removal of 4 bases from V and 7 bases from J, the junction contained 8 bases not matched to a gene. This CDR3 has 14 amino acids. CDR1 and CDR2 from the germline V gene are SGHRS and YFSETQ. The CDR3 DNA reads TGCGCCAGCAGCCCCGAAGACAGGGCGCAGCCCCAGCATTTT. Amino acids: CASSPEDRAQPQHF.

This clonotype has more than one count but fewer than ten. The chain combines TRBV9 with TRBJ1-6, with TRBD1 identical over 7 bases. Germline V gene lookup returns CDR1 SGDLS and CDR2 YYNGEE. This CDR3 is built from 14 residues. After removal of 6 bases from V and 8 bases from J, the junction contained 8 bases not matched to a gene. The CDR3 protein is CASKGAGGDSPLHF. The CDR3 coding sequence is TGTGCCAGCAAAGGGGCAGGGGGAGATTCACCCCTCCACTTT.